These 8 T cell receptor beta chains share one sample of origin, sequenced in a study of blood T cell repertoires in COVID-19. Clones were read by immunoSEQ multiplex PCR, and TCRdb kept only the in-frame ones, dropping some. The sample shows 130,000 or so clones, 86% of them seen only once. The specimen was peripheral blood. The source is a woman aged 55-69 years with acute or convalescent COVID-19.

The chain uses TRBV5-1 and TRBJ1-3; no clear D. Germline CDR1 and CDR2: SGHRS and YFSETQ. The CDR3 extends over 15 amino acids. V lost 0 bases and J lost 0, with 7 bases in between. The CDR3 reads CASSLAGISGNTIYF. CDR3 DNA sequence: TGCGCCAGCAGCTTGGCGGGGATCTCTGGAAACACCATATATTTT.

This chain links TRBV6-5 with TRBJ2-2; D possibly corresponds to TRBD1 (5 bases). CDR1 and CDR2 from the germline V gene are MNHEY and SVGAGI. V lost 2 bases and J lost 6, with 13 bases in between. The CDR3 loop spans 15 amino acids. The CDR3 nucleotides read TGTGCCAGCAGTTACGAGGCCAGGGTTCCCGGGGAGCTGTTTTTT. It specifies CASSYEARVPGELFF.

In this sample, this clone turned up a few times. The chain couples TRBV7-6 to TRBJ2-1, with 7 positions matching TRBD2. The CDR3 has 15 amino acids. CDR1 and CDR2 (germline): SGHVS, FNYEAQ. Germline trimming cut 0 bases from V and 6 bases from J; bases unmatched to any gene: 5. The CDR3 DNA sequence: TGTGCCAGCAGCTTAGCGGGGGGGAGGGGCAATGAGCAGTTCTTC. Its translation: CASSLAGGRGNEQFF.

Note on this clone: The junction shows a germline mismatch at one end, possibly a read error. The chain links TRBV7-7 to TRBJ2-5; 7 bases map to TRBD1. Per the germline V gene, CDR1 is SSHAT and CDR2 is FNYEAQ (reference sequence). The CDR3 length is 15 residues. CDR3 residues: CASSTGQLAQETQYF. CDR3 DNA: TGTGCTAGCAGCACGGGACAGCTAGCCCAAGAGACCCAGTACTTC.

The CDR3: CASSELDRVGEQYF. CDR3 in DNA: TGTGCCAGCAGTGAACTTGACAGGGTTGGGGAGCAGTACTTC. This chain connects TRBV6-1 to TRBJ2-7; TRBD1 agrees at 7 bases. With 2 bases clipped from V and 7 bases from J, the junction kept 8 bases outside the gene matches. The germline V gene has CDR1 MNHNS and CDR2 SASEGT. CDR3 length: 14 amino acids.

V gene TRBV3-1 (or the pseudogene TRBV3-2) combines with J gene TRBJ2-7, with 7 bases matching TRBD1. This CDR3 comprises 15 residues. V shed 5 bases, J shed 3 bases, and the junction held 10 bases outside the gene matches. CDR1 is LGHDT, CDR2 YNNKEL, per germline (reference sequence). CDR3 nucleotide sequence: TGTGCCAGCAGCTACGCTCCGGGACAGCTCTACGAGCAGTACTTC. As protein: CASSYAPGQLYEQYF.

The chain links TRBV7-8 to TRBJ1-5, with D maybe TRBD1 (5 bases). CDR1 and CDR2 (germline): SGHVS, FQNEAQ. The CDR3 sequence is 15 residues long. V lost 2 bases, J lost 5 bases, and 13 bases lay in between. The CDR3 DNA reads TGTGCCAGCAGCTTAAATAGGGGCAGCCATCAGCCCCAGCATTTT. Translating it yields CASSLNRGSHQPQHF.

This chain connects TRBV10-2 to TRBJ2-3, with 7 bases aligning to TRBD2. The CDR3 spans 14 residues. Germline V gene data show CDR1 as WSHSY and CDR2 as SAAADI. Losses at the gene ends were 5 bases for V and 2 bases for J; bases not matched to a gene: 4. CDR3 loop: CASSRSGYTDTQYF. The CDR3 DNA sequence: TGCGCCAGCAGTCGTAGCGGGTACACAGATACGCAGTATTTT.